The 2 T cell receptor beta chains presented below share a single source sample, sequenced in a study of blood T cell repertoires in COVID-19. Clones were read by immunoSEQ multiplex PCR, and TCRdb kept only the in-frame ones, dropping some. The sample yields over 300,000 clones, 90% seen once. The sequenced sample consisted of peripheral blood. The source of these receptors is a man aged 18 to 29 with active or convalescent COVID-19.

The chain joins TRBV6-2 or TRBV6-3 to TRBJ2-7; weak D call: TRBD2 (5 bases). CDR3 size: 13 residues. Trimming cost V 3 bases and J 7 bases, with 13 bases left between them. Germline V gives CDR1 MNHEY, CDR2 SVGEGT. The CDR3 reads CASSYSGAGEQYF. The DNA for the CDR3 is TGTGCCAGCAGTTATTCGGGTGCGGGTGAGCAGTACTTC.

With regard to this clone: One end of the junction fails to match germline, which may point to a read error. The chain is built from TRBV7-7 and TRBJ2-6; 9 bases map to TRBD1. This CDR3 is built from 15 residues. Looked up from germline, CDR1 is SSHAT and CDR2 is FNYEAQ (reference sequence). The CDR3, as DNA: TGTGCTAGCAGCGCGGGACAGGGTGGGGCCAACGTCCTGACTTTC. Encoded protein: CASSAGQGGANVLTF.